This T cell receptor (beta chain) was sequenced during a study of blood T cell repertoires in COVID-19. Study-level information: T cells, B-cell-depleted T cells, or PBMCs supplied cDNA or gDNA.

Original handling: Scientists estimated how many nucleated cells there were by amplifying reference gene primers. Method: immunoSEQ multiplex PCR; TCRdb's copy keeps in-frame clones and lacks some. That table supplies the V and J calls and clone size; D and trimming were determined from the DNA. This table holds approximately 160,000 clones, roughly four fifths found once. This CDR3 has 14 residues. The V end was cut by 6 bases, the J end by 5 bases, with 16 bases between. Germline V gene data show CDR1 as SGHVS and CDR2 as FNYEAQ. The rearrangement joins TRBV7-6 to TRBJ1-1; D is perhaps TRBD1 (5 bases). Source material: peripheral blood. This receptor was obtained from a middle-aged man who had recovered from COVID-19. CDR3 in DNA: TGTGCCAGCAGTCGCGGGGACGGTAGTACTGAAGCTTTCTTT. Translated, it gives CASSRGDGSTEAFF.